The 5 T cell receptor beta chains given below trace back to one sample, sequenced in a study of blood T cell repertoires in COVID-19 (dated by TCRdb to 2020 to 2022). Libraries were prepared through the immunoSEQ multiplex PCR assay. TCRdb limited this immuneACCESS table to in-frame rearrangements with V and J called. A share of clones is missing; checked studies link under half to unresolved V genes, and the rest is unexplained. This sample is represented by 100,000 to 150,000 clones; about 81% of them were singletons. Of the sample, 15% to 20% is held by the ten largest clones. The sequencing input was peripheral blood. The receptors were sampled from a woman aged 80 or over with acute or convalescent COVID-19.

The V and J genes are TRBV5-1 and TRBJ2-3; 12 bases are shared with TRBD2. The CDR3 covers 16 residues. The germline V gene has CDR1 SGHRS and CDR2 YFSETQ. V was pared by 7 bases and J by 0 bases, with 6 bases of the junction left unmatched. CDR3 nucleotide sequence: TGCGCCAGCCGTGCCGGGACTAGCGGGAGCACAGATACGCAGTATTTT. Translated: CASRAGTSGSTDTQYF.

CDR3 DNA sequence: TGTGCCAGCAGCCCCCAGGGACATCTTAACTATGGCTACACCTTC. Its translation is CASSPQGHLNYGYTF. The chain joins TRBV9 to TRBJ1-2; tentatively, D is TRBD1 (6 bases). Germline-derived CDR1 and CDR2 are SGDLS and YYNGEE. CDR3 length equals 15 residues. Trimming shortened V by 4 bases and J by 1 base, and 14 bases separated the two germline ends.

This chain uses TRBV20-1 with TRBJ2-3; 8 bases line up with TRBD1. CDR1 DFQATT and CDR2 SNEGSKA come from the germline V gene (reference sequence). V lost 3 bases, J lost 0 bases, and 2 bases stayed unmatched. This CDR3 region has 14 residues. In DNA form, the CDR3 reads TGCAGTGCTAGTCAGGGGGCTAGCACAGATACGCAGTATTTT. Translation: CSASQGASTDTQYF.

V usage is TRBV2 and J usage is TRBJ1-6; D gene ambiguous. Germline CDR1 reads SNHLY; CDR2 reads FYNNEI. V lost 2 bases to trimming and J lost 0 bases, with 11 bases between them. The CDR3 runs to 17 residues. This CDR3 is CASSERTAFSYNSPLHF. The CDR3 nucleotides are TGTGCCAGCAGTGAAAGAACAGCCTTCTCCTATAATTCACCCCTCCACTTT. Variable domain in full (rest from reference TRBV2 and TRBJ1-6): EPEVTQTPSHQVTQMGQEVILRCVPISNHLYFYWYRQILGQKVEFLVSFYNNEISEKSEIFDDQFSVERPDGSNFTLKIRSTKLEDSAMYFCASSERTAFSYNSPLHFGNGTRLTVT.

The CDR3 nucleotides read TGTGCCAGCAGTTACGAGGATAGCAATCAGCCCCAGCATTTT. This encodes CASSYEDSNQPQHF. J is TRBJ1-5 and V is TRBV6-6, with no clear D. The ends were cut back, 2 bases at V and 0 bases at J, with 5 bases in the middle. The V gene's germline CDR1 is MNHNY and CDR2 SVGAGI (reference sequence). CDR3 length: 14 amino acids.